This T cell receptor (beta chain) was profiled in a study of response to subunit inactivated influenza vaccine. Whole-study findings and limits: Authors suggested few new T cells are recruited by each seasonal influenza vaccination.

CDR1 is DFQATT, CDR2 SNEGSKA, per germline (reference sequence). Trimming left V 5 bases short and J 3 bases short, with 17 bases between. This CDR3 contains 14 residues. MiXCR was run by TCRdb on the RT-PCR reads, yielding one entry per CDR3 protein. Among some 500,000 distinct CDR3 sequences listed, roughly 13% were seen once. This clonotype was found many times. Its antigen is unknown. V gene TRBV20-1 combines with J gene TRBJ2-7; D is ambiguous. The sequencing here drew on PBMCs from blood, taken about 40 days after vaccination. This TCR was sampled from a man aged 50 or older who received an inactivated influenza vaccine. Written as DNA, the CDR3 is TGCAGTGCTGGTAGGACGGTAAACTACTACGAGCAGTACTTC. Translation gives CSAGRTVNYYEQYF.